The text below deals with one TCR beta chain. Its target is unknown. This CDR3 is 18 amino acids long. Germline V gene sequence: CDR1 MGHRA, CDR2 YSYEKL. V lost 3 bases and J lost 7; bases outside the gene matches: 10. Assay: immunoSEQ multiplex PCR; the TCRdb copy retains only in-frame clones and omits some. This table has some 110,000 clones, around nine tenths appearing once. The record originates from a study of graft-versus-host responses after intestinal transplantation. The TCR comes from a human donor who received an intestinal transplant. This chain joins TRBV4-1 and TRBJ2-2; 14 nucleotides align to TRBD2. This specimen consisted of unstimulated CD4+ T cells sorted from spleen or lymph node cells, obtained before intestinal transplant. The CDR3 sequence is CASSQAPGLAGVSGELFF. The DNA for the CDR3 is TGCGCCAGCAGCCAGGCTCCGGGACTAGCGGGAGTCAGCGGGGAGCTGTTTTTT.